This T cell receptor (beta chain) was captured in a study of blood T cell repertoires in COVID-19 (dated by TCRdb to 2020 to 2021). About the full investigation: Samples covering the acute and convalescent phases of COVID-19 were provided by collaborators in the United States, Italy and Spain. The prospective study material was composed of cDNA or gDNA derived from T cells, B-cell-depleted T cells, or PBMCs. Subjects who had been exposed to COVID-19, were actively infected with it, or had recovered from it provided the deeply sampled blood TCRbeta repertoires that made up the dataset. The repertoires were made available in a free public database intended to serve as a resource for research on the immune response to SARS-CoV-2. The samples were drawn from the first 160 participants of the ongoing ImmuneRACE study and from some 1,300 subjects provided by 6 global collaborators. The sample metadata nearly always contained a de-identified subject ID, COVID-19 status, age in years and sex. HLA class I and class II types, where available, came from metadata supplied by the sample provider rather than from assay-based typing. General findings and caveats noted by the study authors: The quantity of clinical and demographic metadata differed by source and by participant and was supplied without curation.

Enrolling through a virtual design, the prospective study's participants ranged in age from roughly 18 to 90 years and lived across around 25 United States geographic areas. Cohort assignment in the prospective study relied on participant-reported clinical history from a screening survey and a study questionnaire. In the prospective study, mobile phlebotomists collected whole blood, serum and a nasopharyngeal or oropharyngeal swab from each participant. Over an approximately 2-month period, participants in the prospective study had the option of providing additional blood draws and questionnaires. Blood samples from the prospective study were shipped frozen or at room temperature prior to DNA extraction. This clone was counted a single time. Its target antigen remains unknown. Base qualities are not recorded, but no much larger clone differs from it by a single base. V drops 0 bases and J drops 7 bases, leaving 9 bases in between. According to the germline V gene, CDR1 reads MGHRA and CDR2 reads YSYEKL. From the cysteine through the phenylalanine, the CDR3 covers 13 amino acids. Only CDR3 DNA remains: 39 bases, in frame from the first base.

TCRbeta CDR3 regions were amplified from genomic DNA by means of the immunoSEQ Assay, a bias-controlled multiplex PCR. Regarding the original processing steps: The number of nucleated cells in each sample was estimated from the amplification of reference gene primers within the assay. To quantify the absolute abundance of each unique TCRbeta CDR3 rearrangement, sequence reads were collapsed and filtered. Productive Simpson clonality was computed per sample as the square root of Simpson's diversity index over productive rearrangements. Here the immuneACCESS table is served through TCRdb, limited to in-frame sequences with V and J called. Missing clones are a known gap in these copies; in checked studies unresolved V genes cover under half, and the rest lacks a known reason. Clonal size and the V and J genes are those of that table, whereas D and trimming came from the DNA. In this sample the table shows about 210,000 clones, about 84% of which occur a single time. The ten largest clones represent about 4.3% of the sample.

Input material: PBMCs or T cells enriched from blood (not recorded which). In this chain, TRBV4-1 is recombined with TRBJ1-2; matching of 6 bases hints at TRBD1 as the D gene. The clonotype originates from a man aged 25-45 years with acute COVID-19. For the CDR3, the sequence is CASSQDVRGGYTF. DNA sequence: TGCGCCAGCAGCCAAGATGTCAGGGGTGGCTACACCTTC.